The 15 T cell receptor beta chains in this list originate from one sample, sequenced in a study of cytomegalovirus exposure and HLA in healthy donors. Both 60 Vbeta primers and 13 Jbeta primers went into the PCR. Assay: immunoSEQ multiplex PCR; the TCRdb copy retains only in-frame clones and omits some. The table lists around 97,000 clones. What was sequenced was PBMCs. These receptors were taken from a man aged 40-49 years in good health and CMV-seronegative.

V and J are TRBV5-4 and TRBJ2-5, with 7 nucleotides matching TRBD2. The germline gives CDR1 SGHNT, CDR2 YYREEE (reference sequence). The V gene end was trimmed by 4 bases and the J gene end by 7 bases; junction bases not matched to a gene: 10. This CDR3 is built from 14 residues. The CDR3 DNA follows: TGTGCCAGCAGCAGGGAACTAGCGATGGGGACCCAGTACTTC. It translates to CASSRELAMGTQYF.

The V gene is TRBV19, the J gene TRBJ2-7; weak D call: TRBD1 (5 bases). Per the germline V gene, CDR1 is LNHDA and CDR2 is SQIVND (reference sequence). Between the trimmed V and J ends, which lost 3 bases and 1 base, there was a span of 7 bases. The CDR3 runs 13 residues. CDR3 sequence (DNA): TGTGCCAGTAGTATGACAGTTTCCTACGAGCAGTACTTC. Its translation: CASSMTVSYEQYF.

This sequence joins TRBV28 and TRBJ1-4; D call uncertain. Germline V gives CDR1 MDHEN, CDR2 SYDVKM. V lost 5 bases, J lost 8 bases, and 9 bases lay in between. This CDR3 region has 12 residues. CDR3 nucleotide sequence: TGTGCCAGCAGTATACCACTGGAAAAACTGTTTTTT. Its protein is CASSIPLEKLFF.

The chain is built from TRBV30 and TRBJ2-3; the D gene is possibly TRBD2 (6 bases). Trimming pared 4 bases from V and 1 base from J, leaving 9 bases between. CDR3 length: 13 amino acids. Germline V gene lookup returns CDR1 GTSNPN and CDR2 SVGIG (reference sequence). The CDR3 spells CAWKWGGTDTQYF. The CDR3 DNA is TGTGCCTGGAAGTGGGGGGGCACAGATACGCAGTATTTT.

This sequence joins TRBV30 and TRBJ2-7; 9 bases line up with TRBD1. V lost 2 bases, J lost 3 bases, and 5 bases stayed unmatched. Germline CDR1 is GTSNPN and CDR2 is SVGIG (reference sequence). The CDR3 totals 14 residues. The CDR3 DNA sequence: TGTGCCTGGAGTATAGGGACAGGGATCTACGAGCAGTACTTC. Its translation is CAWSIGTGIYEQYF.

The chain uses TRBV4-1 and TRBJ2-7, with TRBD1 matching 9 bases. Germline loops: CDR1 MGHRA, CDR2 YSYEKL. V shed 3 bases and J 4 bases; nucleotides not matched to a gene: 13. The CDR3 contains 17 residues. The CDR3 region is CASSQITGGPRRYEQYF. In DNA form, the CDR3 reads TGCGCCAGCAGCCAGATTACAGGGGGCCCCCGGAGGTACGAGCAGTACTTC.

This rearrangement joins TRBV27 to TRBJ2-5, with D uncertain. Near its end, the DNA agrees better with TRBJ2-7, so the J call may be wrong. CDR3 length: 12 amino acids. The germline V gene has CDR1 MNHEY and CDR2 SMNVEV (reference sequence). The CDR3 DNA follows: TGTGCCAGCAGTCTCTCAGGCAACGAGCAGTACTTC. It translates to CASSLSGNEQYF.

This CDR3 reads CASSVGARSDEQYF. The CDR3 nucleotides read TGCGCCAGCAGTGTTGGGGCCCGCAGCGACGAGCAGTACTTC. This chain connects TRBV10-1 to TRBJ2-7; tentative D call: TRBD1 (5 bases). The CDR3 is 14 residues long. Germline loops: CDR1 WNHNN, CDR2 SYGVQD (reference sequence). Trimming cost V 4 bases and J 5 bases, with 15 bases left between them.

The chain combines TRBV21-1 with TRBJ1-2. TRBV21-1 is a recognized pseudogene. The CDR3 length is 15 residues. The CDR3 loop is CASSKDPSPPEGYTF. The CDR3 DNA sequence: TGTGCCAGCAGCAAAGACCCTAGCCCCCCGGAGGGCTACACCTTC.

The chain links TRBV2 to TRBJ2-7; D perhaps matches TRBD2 (6 bases). CDR1 is SNHLY and CDR2 is FYNNEI in the germline V gene. The CDR3 runs to 14 residues. Trimming took 1 base from V and 6 from J, leaving 13 bases between them. The DNA of the CDR3 is TGTGCCAGCAGTGAAGGGTATGCGGGAAGCGAGCAGTACTTC. Residues: CASSEGYAGSEQYF. The complete variable domain, with remaining parts taken from reference TRBV2 and TRBJ2-7, reads EPEVTQTPSHQVTQMGQEVILRCVPISNHLYFYWYRQILGQKVEFLVSFYNNEISEKSEIFDDQFSVERPDGSNFTLKIRSTKLEDSAMYFCASSEGYAGSEQYFGPGTRLTVT.

The chain is built from TRBV7-2 and TRBJ2-7, with D possibly being TRBD1 (6 bases). The germline V gene encodes CDR1 SGHTA and CDR2 FQGNSA. Trimming pared 5 bases from V and 2 bases from J, leaving 10 bases between. This CDR3 has 13 amino acids. The CDR3 reads CASSRTVTYEQYF. The CDR3 DNA follows: TGTGCCAGCAGCCGGACAGTCACCTACGAGCAGTACTTC.

The V gene is TRBV18, the J gene TRBJ1-1; 9 bases agree with TRBD1. Germline V gene data show CDR1 as KGHSH and CDR2 as LQKENI. The CDR3 spans 16 residues. Unmatched junction bases numbered 6, after V lost 4 bases and J lost 0 bases. The CDR3 region is CASSQPGTGLNTEAFF. The CDR3 DNA sequence: TGTGCCAGCTCACAGCCCGGGACAGGGTTGAACACTGAAGCTTTCTTT.

The CDR3 nucleotides read TGCGCCAGCAGCCCGGGACAGACTGAAAAACTGTTTTTT. As protein: CASSPGQTEKLFF. This chain joins TRBV5-1 and TRBJ1-4; 7 positions agree with TRBD1. The CDR3 has 13 residues. CDR1 is SGHRS, CDR2 YFSETQ, per germline. V trimming: 4 bases; J trimming: 7 bases; junction bases outside the gene matches: 4.

The J gene is TRBJ2-2, the V gene TRBV6-5, with TRBD2 matching 14 bases. Per germline, CDR1 MNHEY and CDR2 SVGAGI. J gave up 9 bases and V 7 bases, and 7 bases lay outside the gene matches. The CDR3 has 15 amino acids. This chain's CDR3 is CASMLGLAGARELFF. CDR3 DNA sequence: TGTGCCAGCATGTTGGGACTAGCGGGAGCCAGGGAGCTGTTTTTT.

The rearrangement joins TRBV11-2 to TRBJ2-1; unclear D gene. This CDR3 is built from 14 residues. Germline CDR1 and CDR2: SGHAT and FQNNGV. With 1 base removed from V and 5 bases from J, the gap between germline ends came to 9 bases. In DNA form, the CDR3 reads TGTGCCAGCAGCTTAGCAGGTCTAAACAATGAGCAGTTCTTC. Its translation is CASSLAGLNNEQFF.